The subject of this entry is one T cell receptor beta chain. Antigen: not known. The data were obtained in a study of shared clonotypes between healthy human individuals. Study observations and caveats: Naive subsets, compared against memory subsets, generally had larger estimated richness values.

Profiling relied on immunoSEQ multiplex PCR, and the TCRdb table lists in-frame clones only, not all of them. The data contain 2 million to 2.5 million clones, less than 95% of them seen just once; the ten biggest clones take up 0.37%. V was pared by 0 bases and J by 6 bases, with 11 bases between. The CDR3 extends over 14 amino acids. Germline CDR1 and CDR2: SGHRS and YFSETQ. Splitting of CD4+ cells produced CD45RA+ naive and CD45RA-negative memory subsets. The sample comprised naive CD4+ T cells from PBMCs. Subset: CD45RA+ positively selected. This chain joins TRBV5-1 and TRBJ2-3; D remains unclear. The source is a man aged 18 to 30 in good health. Some clones in this sample may be carry-over from other donors' samples. This chain's CDR3 is CASSLVGTADTQYF. The CDR3, as DNA: TGCGCCAGCAGCTTGGTTGGTACCGCGGATACGCAGTATTTT.